The 22 T cell receptor beta chains below all came from one sample that was sequenced in a study of tissue T cells after allogeneic stem cell transplantation. Sequenced by immunoSEQ multiplex PCR; TCRdb stores in-frame clones only, minus some. The data contain approximately 5,200 clones, about 30% of them singletons. Time point meaning: mouse harvest day 14 after allogeneic transplant. Tail vein injection delivered 10^7 T-cell-depleted bone marrow cells and 10^6 splenic CD5+ T cells. The specimen was skin. These TCRs come from a female BALB/c mouse given C57BL/6 T cells with graft-versus-host disease after an allogeneic hematopoietic cell transplant.

The sample holds a few counts of this clone. Gene names and germline refer to mouse. The read ends 1 residue early relative to the CDR3; the germline J gene fills the gap. The chain is built from TRBV26 and TRBJ2-1; maybe TRBD1 (6 bases). CDR3 size: 14 residues. V was pared by 2 bases and J by 2 bases, with 7 bases between. CDR1 is KGHPV and CDR2 is FQNQEV in the germline V gene (reference sequence). Partial CDR3 DNA: TGTGCCAGCAGTCTGCCAGGGGACTATGCTGAGCAGTTC. Translation: CASSLPGDYAEQF. In full, the CDR3 is CASSLPGDYAEQFF.

This clone turned up a few times. The gene names given are mouse names. With the read ending 1 residue before the CDR3 end, the germline J gene is used to fill in that end. V gene TRBV4 combines with J gene TRBJ2-7; the D is unclear. Germline CDR1 reads LGHDT; CDR2 reads YNNKQL (reference sequence). This CDR3 spans 13 amino acids. V shed 4 bases and J shed 0 bases, with 7 bases lying between them. The CDR3 DNA, read in part, is TGTGCCAGCAGCTTGACAAGCTCCTATGAACAGTAC. Residues: CASSLTSSYEQY. The full CDR3 sequence reads CASSLTSSYEQYF.

Relative to its sample, this clone is medium-sized. Germline and genes here are mouse. Coverage ceases 1 residue before the CDR3 finishes, and the germline J gene fills in the end. The chain combines TRBV26 with TRBJ2-5, with TRBD1 matching over 8 bases. The V gene end was trimmed by 0 bases and the J gene end by 7 bases; junction bases not matched to a gene: 3. Germline CDR1 KGHPV, CDR2 FQNQEV (reference sequence). This CDR3 contains 14 residues. The CDR3 spells CASSLSQGAYTQYF. The sequenced CDR3 bases are TGTGCCAGCAGTCTGTCGCAGGGGGCCTACACCCAGTAC. Full variable domain (rest looked up from reference TRBV26 and TRBJ2-5): NSKVIQTPRYLVKGQGQKAKMRCIPEKGHPVVFWYQQNKNNEFKFLINFQNQEVLQQIDMTEKRFSAECPSNSPCSLEIQSSEAGDSALYLCASSLSQGAYTQYFGPGTRLLVL.

As to this clone: Mouse gene names apply. The sequenced fragment ends 1 residue before the CDR3 boundary, so the rest is inferred from the germline J gene. The J gene is TRBJ2-5, the V gene TRBV13-2; tentatively, D is TRBD1 (5 bases). The CDR3 has 14 residues. V shed 1 base and J shed 1 base, with 7 bases lying between them. Germline CDR1 NNHNN, CDR2 SYGAGS (reference sequence). The CDR3 loop reads CASGDPRDQDTQYF. Partial CDR3 DNA: TGTGCCAGCGGTGATCCCAGGGACCAAGACACCCAGTAC.

Points on this clone: Mouse gene names and germline throughout. The read ends 1 residue shy of where the CDR3 ends; the end is completed using the germline J gene. The chain recombines TRBV17 with TRBJ1-4; 12 bases are shared with TRBD1. The J segment lost 7 bases and the V segment lost 0 bases, leaving 3 bases of the junction unmatched. Per the germline V gene, CDR1 is MNHDT and CDR2 is YYDKIL. The CDR3 extends over 16 amino acids. The DNA read from the CDR3 is TGTGCTAGCAGTAGAGATGAGGGACAGGGGGCCGAAAGATTATTT. This encodes CASSRDEGQGAERLF. The entire CDR3 is CASSRDEGQGAERLFF.

This clone is medium-sized. Any gene name here is a mouse gene name. The read gets to within 1 residue of the CDR3 end, and the germline J gene fills in the rest. This chain links TRBV26 with TRBJ1-3; D unclear. The CDR3 has 14 residues. V was trimmed by 5 bases and J by 0 bases, leaving 8 bases between them. From germline, CDR1 is KGHPV and CDR2 FQNQEV (reference sequence). CDR3: CASSRHHSGNTLYF. The covered CDR3 bases are TGTGCCAGCAGTAGACACCATTCTGGAAATACGCTCTAT.

In the case of this clone: Gene names refer to mouse genes. The read falls 1 residue short of the CDR3 end, and the missing part is taken from the germline J gene. Other nucleotide sequences from this sample produce the same CDR3. The rearrangement uses TRBV13-2 and TRBJ2-7, with D perhaps matching TRBD2 (6 bases). V shed 0 bases and J shed 4 bases, with 14 bases lying between them. Germline CDR1 and CDR2: NNHNN and SYGAGS (reference sequence). The length of the CDR3 is 15 residues. CDR3 amino acids: CASGDATGLIYEQYF. CDR3 DNA, as far as it was read: TGTGCCAGCGGTGATGCAACGGGACTTATTTATGAACAGTAC.

Note on this clone: These gene names are mouse names. The read finishes 1 residue shy of the CDR3 end, and the germline J gene is used to complete it. V usage is TRBV26 and J usage is TRBJ2-3; tentatively, D is TRBD1 (6 bases). V lost 2 bases, J lost 0 bases, and 6 bases lay in between. The CDR3 spans 14 residues. Per germline, CDR1 KGHPV and CDR2 FQNQEV (reference sequence). Here the CDR3 reads CASSLGQSAETLYF. The sequenced part of the CDR3 DNA is TGTGCCAGCAGTCTGGGACAGAGTGCAGAAACGCTGTAT.

With regard to this clone: Gene names and germline refer to mouse. The CDR3 is cut off 1 residue early in the read; its end comes from the germline J gene. The chain links TRBV26 to TRBJ1-2, with D perhaps matching TRBD1 (5 bases). CDR3 length: 13 residues. CDR1 and CDR2 (germline): KGHPV, FQNQEV (reference sequence). V gave up 6 bases and J gave up 1 base, with 9 bases separating them. The CDR3 loop reads CASRLGVNSDYTF. The sequenced CDR3 bases are TGTGCCAGCAGGCTAGGGGTAAACTCCGACTACACC.

This clone occurred a few times. Mouse gene names and germline throughout. The observed sequence ends 1 residue before the CDR3 terminus, with the missing tail filled in from the germline J gene. The V gene is TRBV12-2, the J gene TRBJ2-3, with D perhaps TRBD1 or TRBD2 (5 bases each). V was clipped by 2 bases and J by 0 bases, with 5 bases between them. This CDR3 contains 13 residues. CDR1 and CDR2 (germline): SGHLS, HYDKME. CDR3 sequence: CASSRDSAETLYF. The CDR3 DNA, read in part, is TGTGCCAGCTCTCGGGACAGTGCAGAAACGCTGTAT. Complete variable domain (other parts from reference TRBV12-2 and TRBJ2-3): NSGVVQSPRYIIKGKGERSILKCIPISGHLSVAWYQQTQGQELKFFIQHYDKMERDKGNLPSRFSVQQFDDYHSEMNMSALELEDSAVYFCASSRDSAETLYFGSGTRLTVL.

On this clone itself: The germline and genes are mouse ones. The read comes to an end 1 residue before the CDR3 does, leaving the germline J gene to fill in the end. The chain has TRBV26 and TRBJ1-6; D is ambiguous. TRBJ1-6 is known as an ORF, though its function is uncertain. Germline lookup yields CDR1 KGHPV and CDR2 FQNQEV (reference sequence). The V end lost 4 bases, the J end lost 0 bases, and 4 bases lay between the germline ends. The CDR3 consists of 14 residues. The CDR3 bases that were read are TGTGCCAGCAGTCGCAATTCCTATAATTCGCCCCTCTAC. It specifies CASSRNSYNSPLY. The full CDR3 protein is CASSRNSYNSPLYF.

Remarks on this clone: Gene labels here are mouse ones. Coverage ceases 1 residue before the CDR3 finishes, and the germline J gene fills in the end. This chain joins TRBV15 and TRBJ2-5; the D gene is possibly TRBD1 (6 bases). Trimming cost V 3 bases and J 3 bases, with 7 bases left between them. Germline CDR1 reads SGHND; CDR2 reads FRSKSL. The CDR3 totals 13 residues. The covered CDR3 bases are TGTGCCAGCAGTTTCCAGGGGCAAGACACCCAGTAC. Its translation: CASSFQGQDTQY. The whole CDR3 protein is CASSFQGQDTQYF.

There are a few counts of this clone. Mouse names are used for the genes. From the germline J gene comes the end of the CDR3, since the read stops 1 residue before it. The chain links TRBV3 to TRBJ2-7, with D possibly matching TRBD2 (5 bases). V lost 2 bases, J lost 4 bases, and 9 bases lay in between. The CDR3 spans 13 residues. Germline CDR1 reads SNHLY; CDR2 reads FYNGKV (reference sequence). CDR3 sequence reads: CASSLRWAYEQYF. Partial CDR3 DNA: TGTGCCAGCAGCTTACGCTGGGCGTATGAACAGTAC.

As regards this clone: Gene names follow the mouse nomenclature. The read stops 1 residue short of the end of the CDR3; the missing end is completed from the germline J gene. This chain links TRBV20 with TRBJ2-4; D may be TRBD2 (6 bases). The germline V gene encodes CDR1 GFQATS and CDR2 STVNSAI. V lost 0 bases, J lost 3 bases, and 7 bases lay in between. This CDR3 spans 13 amino acids. CDR3 loop: CGARDWGQNTLYF. CDR3 bases read: TGTGGTGCTAGGGACTGGGGACAAAACACCTTGTAC.

This clone ranks as medium-sized. Mouse gene names and germline throughout. Read sequence stops 1 residue before the CDR3 end, and the germline J gene provides the missing end. The rearrangement uses TRBV26 and TRBJ1-1; D gene ambiguous. Germline V gives CDR1 KGHPV, CDR2 FQNQEV (reference sequence). The CDR3 sequence is 12 residues long. V dropped 6 bases and J dropped 0 bases, with 5 bases sitting between them. The CDR3 DNA, read in part, is TGTGCCAGCAGCTTTGCAAACACAGAAGTCTTC. Its translation: CASSFANTEVF. The CDR3 reads in full as CASSFANTEVFF.

A few counts support this clone. Mouse names are used for the genes. The read ends 1 residue early relative to the CDR3; the germline J gene fills the gap. The chain couples TRBV3 to TRBJ2-3; 11 bases match TRBD1. V was pared by 5 bases and J by 0 bases, with 4 bases of the junction left unmatched. The CDR3 consists of 16 residues. The V gene's germline CDR1 is SNHLY and CDR2 FYNGKV (reference sequence). The part of the CDR3 DNA that was read is TGTGCCAGCAGCCCCCGGACAGGGGGCAGTGCAGAAACGCTGTAT. Translating gives CASSPRTGGSAETLY. The entire CDR3 protein reads CASSPRTGGSAETLYF.

This clone came up a few times. Gene names and germline match the mouse. The read ends 1 residue before the CDR3 terminus; that terminus is restored from the germline J gene. The chain couples TRBV26 to TRBJ2-5; D is possibly TRBD1 or TRBD2 (6 bases each). V dropped 1 base and J dropped 2 bases, with 7 bases sitting between them. The CDR3 runs 14 residues. Germline V gives CDR1 KGHPV, CDR2 FQNQEV (reference sequence). CDR3 sequence reads: CASSLWGRQDTQYF. CDR3 DNA, as far as it was read: TGTGCCAGCAGTCTGTGGGGGCGCCAAGACACCCAGTAC.

Points on this clone: The gene names given are mouse names. The CDR3 extends 1 residue past the end of the read, so its final part is completed from the germline J gene. V usage is TRBV23 and J usage is TRBJ2-7; TRBD2, the D gene given by the table, was not confirmed from the DNA. The CDR3 contains 15 residues. Germline CDR1 reads KGHTA; CDR2 reads FQNQQP. The part of the CDR3 DNA that was read is TGCTCCAGCAGTCGTCCCGGGACTCGGGTCTATGAACAGTAC. Translating it yields CSSSRPGTRVYEQY. The whole CDR3 protein reads CSSSRPGTRVYEQYF.

As to this clone: Germline and genes: mouse. The sequence runs out 1 residue before the end of the CDR3; the remainder is reconstructed from the germline J gene. The chain couples TRBV13-2 to TRBJ2-1; the D gene could be TRBD1 or TRBD2 (6 bases each). V was trimmed by 2 bases and J by 3 bases, leaving 9 bases between them. The germline V gene encodes CDR1 NNHNN and CDR2 SYGAGS (reference sequence). The CDR3 consists of 14 residues. CDR3 region: CASGEKGGYAEQFF. The part of the CDR3 DNA that was read is TGTGCCAGCGGTGAAAAGGGGGGCTATGCTGAGCAGTTC.

Worth noting for this clone: The genes and germline here are from mouse. From the germline J gene comes the end of the CDR3, since the read stops 1 residue before it. The chain combines TRBV16 with TRBJ1-5; no clear D. Trimming cost V 3 bases and J 1 base, with 4 bases left between them. Per germline, CDR1 SGHSA and CDR2 FRNQAP. The CDR3 extends over 13 amino acids. The CDR3 loop reads CASSFDNNQAPLF. The part of the CDR3 DNA that was read is TGTGCAAGCAGCTTCGACAACAACCAGGCTCCGCTT.

Details on this clone: Each gene name is a mouse one. CDR3 bases read: TGTGCCAGCAGTATCGGGACTGGGCCCTATGCTGAGCAGTTC. Translation gives CASSIGTGPYAEQF. The CDR3 as a whole reads CASSIGTGPYAEQFF. V usage is TRBV19 and J usage is TRBJ2-1, with 9 positions matching TRBD2. The read terminates 1 residue before the CDR3 end, so the remaining end is supplied by the germline J gene. CDR3 length: 15 amino acids. V lost 2 bases and J lost 3; bases outside the gene matches: 3. CDR1 is FNHDT, CDR2 SITEND, per germline (reference sequence).

Comments on this clone: Any gene name here is a mouse gene name. The read gets to within 1 residue of the CDR3 end, and the germline J gene fills in the rest. This chain joins TRBV13-1 and TRBJ2-7; possibly TRBD1 or TRBD2 for D (7 bases each). V was trimmed by 0 bases and J by 6 bases, leaving 10 bases between them. In germline, CDR1 is NSHNY, CDR2 SYGAGN. The CDR3 totals 13 residues. The CDR3 bases that were read are TGTGCCAGCAGTGATGCAGGGGGGGGTGAACAGTAC. It codes for CASSDAGGGEQY. The entire CDR3 reads CASSDAGGGEQYF.